A selection of T cell receptor beta chains follows, all from one sample in a study of T cells after yellow fever vaccination. TCRdb called the 5' RACE reads again in MiXCR, with one record for every CDR3 protein. The repertoire holds over 100,000 distinct CDR3 sequences, with 8% to 9.5% as singletons. The sample consisted of CD8+ T cells sorted from PBMCs, taken 45 days after the yellow fever booster vaccination. These receptors were obtained from a man aged 25-40 years who received the YFV17D yellow fever vaccine. The CDR3 runs from the conserved cysteine through the conserved F or W. A D gene is named only where the DNA matches it firmly. Clone size is shown for a subset of rows, as once, few, many or a class of expanded clone.

TRBD1,TRBV11-2,TRBJ1-6,many,CASSSDRVEISYHSPLHF,TGTGCCAGCAGCTCGGACAGGGTGGAAATTAGCTATCATTCACCCCTCCACTTT
.,TRBV12-3/TRBV12-4,TRBJ2-1,many,CASSLEPYNEQFF,TGTGCCAGCAGTTTAGAGCCGTACAATGAGCAGTTCTTC
TRBD2,TRBV6-5,TRBJ2-1,.,CASSYWRLAAPEGYNEQFF,TGTGCCAGCAGTTACTGGCGACTAGCGGCTCCCGAGGGGTACAATGAGCAGTTCTTC
TRBD2,TRBV20-1,TRBJ2-5,.,CSAFPIGAGGPGQETQYF,TGCAGTGCCTTTCCTATAGGAGCGGGAGGGCCTGGGCAAGAGACCCAGTACTTC
TRBD2,TRBV7-2,TRBJ2-1,many,CASSSPTSGERYNEQFF,TGTGCCAGCAGCTCGCCGACTAGCGGTGAACGCTACAATGAGCAGTTCTTC
TRBD2,TRBV7-9,TRBJ2-5,.,CASSHGTSGSETQYF,TGTGCCAGCAGCCATGGGACTAGCGGGAGTGAGACCCAGTACTTC
.,TRBV29-1,TRBJ1-2,many,CSVIRQGSYGYTF,TGCAGCGTCATCCGGCAGGGGTCCTATGGCTACACCTTC
.,TRBV7-7,TRBJ2-2,many,CATGAGDTGELFF,TGTGCCACCGGGGCCGGGGACACCGGGGAGCTGTTTTTT
.,TRBV6-5,TRBJ2-7,many,CASSYGPSGYEQYF,TGTGCCAGCAGTTACGGCCCTTCGGGGTACGAGCAGTACTTC
.,TRBV7-6,TRBJ1-5,many,CASSEGGLSQPQHF,TGTGCCAGCTCGGAGGGGGGACTCTCCCAGCCCCAGCATTTT
.,TRBV14,TRBJ2-7,.,CASSQGGADEQYF,TGTGCCAGCAGCCAAGGAGGGGCCGACGAGCAGTACTTC
.,TRBV12-3/TRBV12-4,TRBJ2-7,.,CASKPGLSGFYEQYF,TGTGCCAGCAAACCGGGACTCTCCGGCTTCTACGAGCAGTACTTC
.,TRBV6-1,TRBJ1-6,few,CASSETALRDSSPLHF,TGTGCCAGCAGTGAAACGGCTCTTCGCGATAGTTCACCCCTCCACTTT
.,TRBV7-2,TRBJ2-7,many,CASSLNLVEQYF,TGTGCCAGCAGCCTAAACCTGGTGGAGCAGTACTTC
TRBD2,TRBV27,TRBJ2-1,.,CASSFGVAGNEQFF,TGTGCCAGCAGTTTCGGGGTAGCGGGCAATGAGCAGTTCTTC
TRBD2,TRBV7-3,TRBJ2-3,many,CASSLTLVAGGEDTQYF,TGTGCCAGCAGCTTAACGTTGGTAGCGGGAGGGGAAGATACGCAGTATTTT
.,TRBV7-7,TRBJ2-1,few,CASSPGQSPPLFF,TGTGCCAGCAGCCCGGGGCAAAGCCCACCATTGTTCTTC
.,TRBV28,TRBJ2-3,many,CASSSTALPGTQYF,TGTGCCAGCAGTTCGACAGCCCTCCCCGGTACGCAGTATTTT
.,TRBV29-1,TRBJ2-7,many,CSAKGGEGYEQYF,TGCAGCGCCAAGGGGGGTGAGGGCTACGAGCAGTACTTC
.,TRBV10-3,TRBJ2-1,.,CAISDVARDSYNEQFF,TGTGCCATCAGTGATGTAGCGCGAGACTCCTACAATGAGCAGTTCTTC
.,TRBV12-3/TRBV12-4,TRBJ2-7,many,CATGRSGEQYF,TGTGCCACGGGGAGGAGCGGCGAGCAGTACTTC
TRBD2,TRBV6-5,TRBJ2-1,many,CASSLPSGRSWGNEQFF,TGTGCCAGCAGTCTCCCTAGCGGGAGGTCTTGGGGGAATGAGCAGTTCTTC
TRBD2,TRBV28,TRBJ2-1,few,CASSIGGRRAYNEQFF,TGTGCCAGCAGTATAGGCGGGAGAAGGGCCTACAATGAGCAGTTCTTC
.,TRBV5-1,TRBJ2-7,many,CASSPWEVTTYEQYF,TGCGCCAGCAGCCCTTGGGAGGTCACAACGTACGAGCAGTACTTC
.,TRBV6-2/TRBV6-3,TRBJ2-1,many,CASSYSSGSSYNEQFF,TGTGCCAGCAGTTATAGCAGCGGAAGCTCCTACAATGAGCAGTTCTTC
.,TRBV14,TRBJ2-7,.,CASSPWGENRYEQYF,TGTGCCAGCAGCCCCTGGGGCGAGAACCGATACGAGCAGTACTTC
.,TRBV6-2/TRBV6-3,TRBJ2-1,.,CASSYSGPYNEQFF,TGTGCCAGCAGTTACTCGGGTCCGTACAATGAGCAGTTCTTC
.,TRBV28,TRBJ1-3,.,CASSLRGSGNTIYF,TGTGCCAGCAGTTTACGGGGGTCGGGAAACACCATATATTTT
.,TRBV29-1,TRBJ2-5,many,CSVEDSRGVQETQYF,TGCAGCGTTGAAGATTCGAGAGGCGTCCAAGAGACCCAGTACTTC
TRBD2,TRBV11-2,TRBJ2-5,few,CASSPLASGTLTFQETQYF,TGTGCCAGCAGCCCCCTGGCTAGCGGGACCTTAACTTTCCAAGAGACCCAGTACTTC
.,TRBV5-4,TRBJ2-1,few,CASSFVGGEQFF,TGTGCCAGCAGCTTCGTAGGTGGCGAGCAGTTCTTC
TRBD1,TRBV29-1,TRBJ2-1,few,CSVAQGLGVNEQFF,TGCAGCGTGGCACAGGGGTTGGGGGTCAATGAGCAGTTCTTC
TRBD2,TRBV7-3,TRBJ2-3,.,CASSLTGAGGLTDTQYF,TGTGCCAGCAGCTTAACTGGAGCGGGAGGGCTGACAGATACGCAGTATTTT
.,TRBV12-3/TRBV12-4,TRBJ2-5,many,CASSFDRETQYF,TGTGCCAGCAGTTTTGATCGCGAGACCCAGTACTTC
.,TRBV6-5,TRBJ1-1,many,CASSPPTTGPSEAFF,TGTGCCAGCAGCCCCCCAACGACAGGCCCTTCTGAAGCTTTCTTT
TRBD1,TRBV30,TRBJ1-2,.,CAWSLSGGEFNGYTF,TGTGCCTGGAGTCTATCAGGGGGCGAGTTTAATGGCTACACCTTC
TRBD1,TRBV7-9,TRBJ1-2,many,CASSSRTGTIYGYTF,TGTGCCAGCAGCTCCAGGACAGGGACTATCTATGGCTACACCTTC
TRBD2,TRBV10-2,TRBJ2-1,few,CASSVATSDGSYNEQFF,TGCGCCAGCAGTGTTGCGACTAGCGACGGCTCCTACAATGAGCAGTTCTTC
TRBD1,TRBV5-1,TRBJ1-5,few,CASSETGEVYQPQHF,TGCGCCAGCAGCGAAACAGGGGAGGTTTATCAGCCCCAGCATTTT
TRBD1,TRBV4-1,TRBJ1-1,many,CASSQDFWDRVGDKAFF,TGCGCCAGCAGCCAAGATTTTTGGGACAGGGTGGGGGATAAAGCTTTCTTT
TRBD2,TRBV27,TRBJ2-7,.,CASSGPAGDEQYF,TGTGCCAGCAGCGGACCAGCGGGGGACGAGCAGTACTTC
.,TRBV28,TRBJ2-1,many,CASIGRSLYNEQFF,TGTGCCAGCATCGGCCGGTCGCTCTACAATGAGCAGTTCTTC
.,TRBV19,TRBJ2-1,few,CASSAPGGYNEQFF,TGTGCCAGTAGTGCCCCAGGTGGCTACAATGAGCAGTTCTTC
.,TRBV27,TRBJ1-1,many,CASSLYVGIEAFF,TGTGCCAGCAGTTTATATGTAGGGATTGAAGCTTTCTTT
TRBD2,TRBV9,TRBJ2-1,.,CASRPSSGSLYNEQFF,TGTGCCAGCAGACCCTCTAGCGGGAGTTTGTACAATGAGCAGTTCTTC
TRBD1,TRBV18,TRBJ2-3,many,CASSARDSKDTQYF,TGTGCCAGCTCCGCCCGGGACAGTAAAGATACGCAGTATTTT
.,TRBV5-1,TRBJ1-2,few,CASSLTGSDYGYTF,TGCGCCAGCAGCTTAACAGGGTCTGACTATGGCTACACCTTC
.,TRBV4-1,TRBJ2-7,many,CASSARDDSSYEQYF,TGCGCCAGCAGCGCCCGGGACGACAGCTCCTACGAGCAGTACTTC
.,TRBV4-3,TRBJ2-1,many,CASSQDHFLPYNEQFF,TGCGCCAGCAGCCAAGACCACTTTCTACCCTACAATGAGCAGTTCTTC
TRBD2,TRBV20-1,TRBJ2-1,many,CSARGLAGETGYNEQFF,TGCAGTGCTAGAGGACTAGCGGGAGAGACTGGCTACAATGAGCAGTTCTTC
.,TRBV29-1,TRBJ1-1,many,CSVVSTEAFF,TGCAGCGTTGTGTCCACTGAAGCTTTCTTT
.,TRBV11-2,TRBJ1-1,few,CASSLWDRDMNTEAFF,TGTGCCAGCAGCTTATGGGATCGGGATATGAACACTGAAGCTTTCTTT
.,TRBV14,TRBJ2-2,.,CASSQVRGSGTNTGELFF,TGTGCCAGCAGCCAAGTAAGGGGAAGCGGGACAAACACCGGGGAGCTGTTTTTT
.,TRBV7-9,TRBJ1-1,few,CASSSSADRLNTEAFF,TGTGCCAGCAGCTCGTCGGCCGACAGGTTGAACACTGAAGCTTTCTTT
TRBD2,TRBV20-1,TRBJ2-7,many,CSARDLRGVSSYEQYF,TGCAGTGCTAGAGACCTTCGGGGGGTTAGCTCCTACGAGCAGTACTTC
.,TRBV3-1,TRBJ2-1,few,CASSPGSGLSYNEQFF,TGTGCCAGCAGCCCGGGCTCGGGGCTGAGTTACAATGAGCAGTTCTTC
.,TRBV12-3/TRBV12-4,TRBJ2-5,many,CASSFLPGTTKETQYF,TGTGCCAGCAGTTTCCTTCCCGGGACAACCAAAGAGACCCAGTACTTC